This entry describes one T cell receptor beta chain. This clonotype was seen ten or more times. Its antigen is not yet known. No per-base quality is available; no much larger clone lies one base away. Sequenced on an Illumina HiSeq 2500. Quantitative 5'-RACE with molecular barcodes was the method used to prepare the TCR beta libraries. In the original analysis: To identify disease-linked TCR variants, a new computational method was used, one built on a probabilistic model of VDJ rearrangement. TCRdb reanalyzed the raw reads on its own, using fastp at Q25 for trimming and MiXCR for clone calling, and kept in-frame beta chains. For every CDR3 protein sequence, its rows merge into one entry that carries the most common genes and DNA. V and J calls and clone size were set by TCRdb, not the authors. Across this sample there are some 140,000 distinct CDR3 sequences, with 6% to 8.5% seen only once. The ten largest clones represent around 12% of the sample.

The data were obtained in a study of CD8 T cells in ankylosing spondylitis (dated by TCRdb to 2016 to 2017). In terms of the full investigation: To find TCR variants linked to disease, the study profiled T cell receptor beta repertoires in ankylosing spondylitis patients and healthy donors. The full study cohort was made up of approximately 24 ankylosing spondylitis patients and over 90 healthy donors. Peripheral blood samples were taken, and synovial fluid was additionally collected from ankylosing spondylitis patients.

Findings and caveats that apply to the study as a whole: A TCR beta motif of several highly homologous amino acid variants appeared characteristic of blood from ankylosing spondylitis patients. Some motif variants were previously reported in synovial fluid and blood of reactive arthritis patients, suggesting common disease-initiation mechanisms. The disease-linked clones were reported to be significantly enriched in matched synovial fluid samples from ankylosing spondylitis patients. In peripheral blood, the disease-linked clones were found at relatively low frequencies and had a CD8+ phenotype.

The germline V gene yields MDHEN for CDR1 and SYDVKM for CDR2. Trimming at the junction amounts to 3 bases on V and 3 bases on J, and the germline ends lie 14 bases apart. The CDR3 runs 15 residues from the cysteine to the phenylalanine. This entry keeps only the CDR3 DNA: 45 bases, framed from base 1. Rearrangement joined TRBV28 to TRBJ2-5; the D gene could be TRBD1 or TRBD2, each one agreeing over 5 bases. This TCR derives from a female donor with ankylosing spondylitis or in good health (not recorded which). The sequenced material came from blood, either unsorted or a sorted T cell fraction (not recorded which). For the CDR3, the sequence is CASSFGGSDEETQYF. The sequenced DNA: TGTGCCAGCAGTTTTGGGGGAAGTGACGAAGAGACCCAGTACTTC.